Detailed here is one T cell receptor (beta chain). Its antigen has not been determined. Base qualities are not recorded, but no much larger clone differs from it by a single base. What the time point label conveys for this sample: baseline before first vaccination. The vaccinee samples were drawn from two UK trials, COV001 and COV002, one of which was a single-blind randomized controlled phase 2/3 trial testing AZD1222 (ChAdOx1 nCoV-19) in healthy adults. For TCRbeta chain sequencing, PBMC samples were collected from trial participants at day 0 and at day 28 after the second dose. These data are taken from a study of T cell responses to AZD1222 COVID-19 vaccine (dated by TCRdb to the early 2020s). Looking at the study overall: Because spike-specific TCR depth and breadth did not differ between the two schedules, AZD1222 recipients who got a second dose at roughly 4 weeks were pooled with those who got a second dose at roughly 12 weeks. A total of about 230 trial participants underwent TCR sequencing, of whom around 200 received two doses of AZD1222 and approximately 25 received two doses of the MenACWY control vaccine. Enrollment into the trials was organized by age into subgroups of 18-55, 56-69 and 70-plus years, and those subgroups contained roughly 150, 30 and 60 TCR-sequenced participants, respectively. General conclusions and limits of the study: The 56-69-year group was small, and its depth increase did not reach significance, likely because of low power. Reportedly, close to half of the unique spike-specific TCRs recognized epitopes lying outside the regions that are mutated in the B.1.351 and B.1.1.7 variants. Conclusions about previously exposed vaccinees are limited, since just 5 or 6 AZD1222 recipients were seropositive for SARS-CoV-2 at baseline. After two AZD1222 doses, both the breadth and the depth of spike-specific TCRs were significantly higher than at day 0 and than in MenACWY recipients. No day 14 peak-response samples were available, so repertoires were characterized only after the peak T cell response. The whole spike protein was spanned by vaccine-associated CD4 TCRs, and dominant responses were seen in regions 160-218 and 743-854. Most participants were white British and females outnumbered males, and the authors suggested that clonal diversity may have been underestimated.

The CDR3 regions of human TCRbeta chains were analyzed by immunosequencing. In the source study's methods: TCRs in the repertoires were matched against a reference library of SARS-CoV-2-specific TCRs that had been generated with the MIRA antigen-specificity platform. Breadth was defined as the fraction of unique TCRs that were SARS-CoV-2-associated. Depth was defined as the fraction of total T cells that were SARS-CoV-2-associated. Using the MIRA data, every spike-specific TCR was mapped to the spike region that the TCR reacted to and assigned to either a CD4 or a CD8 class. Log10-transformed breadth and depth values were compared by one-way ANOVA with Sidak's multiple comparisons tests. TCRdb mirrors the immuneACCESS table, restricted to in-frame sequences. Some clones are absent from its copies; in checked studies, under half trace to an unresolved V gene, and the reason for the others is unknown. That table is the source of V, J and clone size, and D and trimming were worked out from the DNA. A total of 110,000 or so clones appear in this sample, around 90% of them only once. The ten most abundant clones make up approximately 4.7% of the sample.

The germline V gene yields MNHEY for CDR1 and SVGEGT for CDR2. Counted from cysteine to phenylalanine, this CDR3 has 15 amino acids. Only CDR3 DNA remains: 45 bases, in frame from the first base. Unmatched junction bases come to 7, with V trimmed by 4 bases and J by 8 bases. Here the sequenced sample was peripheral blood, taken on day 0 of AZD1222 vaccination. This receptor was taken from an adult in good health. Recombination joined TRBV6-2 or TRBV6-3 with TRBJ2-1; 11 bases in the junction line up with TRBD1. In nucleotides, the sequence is TGTGCCAGCAGTTGGCCGGGACAGGGGGATGATGAGCAGTTCTTC. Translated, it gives CASSWPGQGDDEQFF.